This TCR beta chain is drawn from a study of T cell responses to AZD1222 COVID-19 vaccine. Sequenced by immunoSEQ multiplex PCR; TCRdb stores in-frame clones only, minus some. This sample has 95,000 to 150,000 clones; roughly 88% occur once, and the top ten carry less than 6%. Between the trimmed V and J ends, which lost 1 base and 1 base, there was a span of 2 bases. CDR3 size: 13 residues. This clone appeared a single time. Other DNA sequences in the sample encode the same CDR3. This chain connects TRBV12-3 or TRBV12-4 to TRBJ1-5; D is unclear. This clonotype was sampled from an adult in good health. Sequencing used peripheral blood, obtained on day 0 of AZD1222 vaccination. The CDR3: CASSLESNQPQHF. In DNA, the CDR3 is TGTGCCAGCAGTTTAGAAAGCAATCAGCCCCAGCATTTT.